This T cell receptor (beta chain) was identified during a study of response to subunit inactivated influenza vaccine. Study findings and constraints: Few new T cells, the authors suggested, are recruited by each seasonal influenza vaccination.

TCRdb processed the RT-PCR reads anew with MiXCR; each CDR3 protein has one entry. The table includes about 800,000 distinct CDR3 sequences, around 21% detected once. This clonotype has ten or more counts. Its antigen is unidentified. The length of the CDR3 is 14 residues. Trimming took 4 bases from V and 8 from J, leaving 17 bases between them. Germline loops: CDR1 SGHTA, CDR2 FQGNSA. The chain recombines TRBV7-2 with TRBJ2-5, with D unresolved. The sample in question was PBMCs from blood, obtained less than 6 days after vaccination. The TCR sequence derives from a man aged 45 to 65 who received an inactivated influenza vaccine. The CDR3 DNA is TGTGCCAGCAGCTCCTTAGGACGATCTGGCACCCAGTACTTC. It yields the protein CASSSLGRSGTQYF.